The rows below give T cell receptor beta chains drawn from one sample of a study of blood T cell repertoires in COVID-19. Measured with immunoSEQ multiplex PCR; TCRdb has only the in-frame clones, and not every one. This table holds 200,000 or so clones, about 86% found once. Specimen: PBMCs or T cells enriched from blood (not recorded which). The receptors shown here come from a woman in her 40s with acute COVID-19. Each CDR3 is given with its conserved first and last residue. D genes are given only for firm matches. Clone size appears in some rows only: once, few, many, or a class for an expanded clone.

clone size	D gene	V gene	J gene	CDR3 length	CDR3 DNA	CDR3 protein
NA	NA	TRBV27	TRBJ1-5	15	TGTGCCAGCAGTTTAGTCGGGGAAAGCAATCAGCCCCAGCATTTT	CASSLVGESNQPQHF
NA	NA	TRBV2	TRBJ1-5	15	TGTGCCAGCAGTGAATGGGGGCTCGGGGATCAGCCCCAGCATTTT	CASSEWGLGDQPQHF
NA	NA	TRBV20-1	TRBJ2-7	10	TGCAGTGCCCTTTCGGGCGAGCAGTACTTC	CSALSGEQYF
NA	TRBD2	TRBV18	TRBJ2-5	15	TGTGCCAGCTCACCATTGCTAGCGGGGGAAGAGACCCAGTACTTC	CASSPLLAGEETQYF
once	TRBD2	TRBV7-8	TRBJ2-5	18	TGTGCCAGCAGCTTACAGGGTAGCGGGAGGCCCGCGGGGGAGACCCAGTACTTC	CASSLQGSGRPAGETQYF
NA	NA	TRBV11-2	TRBJ2-2	16	TGTGCCAGCAGCTTAGGTAGCGCCCTGAACACCGGGGAGCTGTTTTTT	CASSLGSALNTGELFF
NA	NA	TRBV2	TRBJ2-3	13	TGTGCCAGCAGTGTATTGAGGAGAGATACGCAGTATTTT	CASSVLRRDTQYF
NA	NA	TRBV5-1	TRBJ1-1	17	TGCGCCAGCAGCTTGTCAACCGGACGGGGAGGAAACACTGAAGCTTTCTTT	CASSLSTGRGGNTEAFF
NA	NA	TRBV5-1	TRBJ2-2	15	TGCGCCAGCAGCTACGGACAGTTGAACACCGGGGAGCTGTTTTTT	CASSYGQLNTGELFF
NA	TRBD2	TRBV4-1	TRBJ2-2	18	TGCGCCAGCAGCCATCCCAAGGCTAGCGGGAGTGGAACCGGGGAGCTGTTTTTT	CASSHPKASGSGTGELFF